The rows below give T cell receptor beta chains drawn from one sample of a study of T cells expressing NK-cell markers. TCRdb reanalyzed the 5' RACE reads, giving one entry per CDR3 protein sequence and no DNA. This sample's clone table lists some 280,000 distinct CDR3 sequences. Sequenced sample: blood T cells: a sorted CD56 or NKG2C T cell subset, CD4+ or CD8+ T cells, or bulk PBMC T cells (not recorded which). These receptors all stem from a man younger than 35 in good health. CDR3s include the opening cysteine and the closing phenylalanine or tryptophan.

v_gene: TRBV4-2
j_gene: TRBJ2-1
CDR3aa: CASSQEWRAGAEQFF

v_gene: TRBV6-5
j_gene: TRBJ1-1
CDR3aa: CASRSTGGAEAFF

v_gene: TRBV7-9
j_gene: TRBJ2-1
CDR3aa: CASSHLAGGWYNEQFF

v_gene: TRBV14
j_gene: TRBJ2-6
CDR3aa: CASSQEVGANVLTF

v_gene: TRBV20-1
j_gene: TRBJ2-5
CDR3aa: CSASSGSARETQYF

v_gene: TRBV6-6
j_gene: TRBJ2-3
CDR3aa: CACHQGTDTQYF

v_gene: TRBV5-4
j_gene: TRBJ2-1
CDR3aa: CASSSRGPYNEQFF

v_gene: TRBV28
j_gene: TRBJ2-7
CDR3aa: CASSPPQFYEQYF

v_gene: TRBV20-1
j_gene: TRBJ2-7
CDR3aa: CSARDVFGLAGEYEQYF

v_gene: TRBV12-3/TRBV12-4
j_gene: TRBJ2-1
CDR3aa: CASSPLVIYNEQFF

v_gene: TRBV20-1
j_gene: TRBJ2-1
CDR3aa: CSARKQLGYNEQFF

v_gene: TRBV6-6
j_gene: TRBJ1-1
CDR3aa: CAGGNGNAEAFF

v_gene: TRBV12-3/TRBV12-4
j_gene: TRBJ2-3
CDR3aa: CASSRDLSTQYF

v_gene: TRBV27
j_gene: TRBJ2-1
CDR3aa: CASSFFDEQFF

v_gene: TRBV20-1
j_gene: TRBJ2-2
CDR3aa: CSARTLQGTGELFF

v_gene: TRBV12-3/TRBV12-4
j_gene: TRBJ1-1
CDR3aa: CASSLGPGTPKTEAFF

v_gene: TRBV9
j_gene: TRBJ2-1
CDR3aa: CASSVRDRYNEQFF

v_gene: TRBV10-3
j_gene: TRBJ2-1
CDR3aa: CAIRQRETDDEQFF

v_gene: TRBV5-4
j_gene: TRBJ2-2
CDR3aa: CASSADGRGGTGELFF

v_gene: TRBV19
j_gene: TRBJ2-1
CDR3aa: CASSITRSDTEQFF

v_gene: TRBV4-3
j_gene: TRBJ2-7
CDR3aa: CASSQGGSSYEQYF

v_gene: TRBV5-4
j_gene: TRBJ2-1
CDR3aa: CASSLPGLAGVNEQFF

v_gene: TRBV4-3
j_gene: TRBJ2-1
CDR3aa: CASSQAGQPPWDEQFF

v_gene: TRBV5-1
j_gene: TRBJ2-3
CDR3aa: CASSLRQSDTQYF

v_gene: TRBV7-2
j_gene: TRBJ2-1
CDR3aa: CASSSGLAGGRFYNEQFF

v_gene: TRBV18
j_gene: TRBJ2-7
CDR3aa: CASSPPGQGEQYF

v_gene: TRBV18
j_gene: TRBJ2-4
CDR3aa: CASSPSAGNPKNIQYF

v_gene: TRBV23-1
j_gene: TRBJ2-2
CDR3aa: CASIPKPGDRDPGTRFGELFF

v_gene: TRBV14
j_gene: TRBJ2-1
CDR3aa: CASSQKPGTEYNEQFF

v_gene: TRBV5-1
j_gene: TRBJ2-1
CDR3aa: CASSLGAGTGRNEQFF

v_gene: TRBV9
j_gene: TRBJ2-2
CDR3aa: CASSVGGGGTNGELFF

v_gene: TRBV11-2
j_gene: TRBJ2-2
CDR3aa: CASSHYPTVNTGELFF